This T cell receptor beta chain was sequenced in a study of blood T cell repertoires in COVID-19. For the study at large: Italy, Spain and the United States were the sources of the convalescent and acute COVID-19 samples. In each case, the material was cDNA or gDNA derived from T cells, B-cell-depleted T cells, or PBMCs.

Methods used by the authors: Estimation of nucleated cell counts was performed using reference gene primer amplification. The method was immunoSEQ multiplex PCR; TCRdb's version includes in-frame clones alone and lacks a portion of them. The V and J calls and the clone size are those of that table, but D and trimming were determined from the DNA. In the table there are 180,000 or so clones, approximately 87% of which are singletons. The germline gives CDR1 SNHLY, CDR2 FYNNEI. Trimming left V 4 bases short and J 3 bases short, with 7 bases between. The CDR3 is 12 residues long. The sequencing sample was made of PBMCs or T cells enriched from blood (not recorded which). The genes are TRBV2 and TRBJ2-7, with a possible D match to TRBD1 (5 bases). The TCR comes from a woman aged 45 to 65 who had recovered from COVID-19. CDR3 nucleotide sequence: TGTGCCAGCAGTGGACAGAACTACGAGCAGTACGTC. It codes for CASSGQNYEQYV.